The T cell receptor beta chain under discussion was sequenced for a study of Graves' ophthalmopathy and Graves' hyperthyroidism. RNA transcripts served as template for amplifying TCR beta CDR3 sequences. After a first-round RT-PCR with HTBI primers, a second-round multiplex PCR was run. TCRdb redid the calling of the multiplex PCR reads with MiXCR, one entry per CDR3 protein. The sample holds a few hundred thousand distinct CDR3 sequences; about 18% are singletons and the top ten take around 2.4%. V was shortened by 1 base and J by 2 bases, with 14 bases between the two germline ends. Germline V gives CDR1 SGHAT, CDR2 FQDESV (reference sequence). CDR3 size: 16 residues.

The chain couples TRBV11-1 to TRBJ1-2; D unclear. The clonotype comes from an adult woman with stable Graves' hyperthyroidism. The specimen was peripheral blood. The CDR3 protein is CASSLVQATPNYGYTF. The DNA of the CDR3 is TGTGCCAGCAGCTTAGTGCAGGCAACTCCGAACTATGGCTACACCTTC. Combining the CDR3 with reference TRBV11-1 and TRBJ1-2 gives the whole variable domain EAEVAQSPRYKITEKSQAVAFWCDPISGHATLYWYRQILGQGPELLVQFQDESVVDDSQLPKDRFSAERLKGVDSTLKIQPAELGDSAMYLCASSLVQATPNYGYTFGSGTRLTVV.